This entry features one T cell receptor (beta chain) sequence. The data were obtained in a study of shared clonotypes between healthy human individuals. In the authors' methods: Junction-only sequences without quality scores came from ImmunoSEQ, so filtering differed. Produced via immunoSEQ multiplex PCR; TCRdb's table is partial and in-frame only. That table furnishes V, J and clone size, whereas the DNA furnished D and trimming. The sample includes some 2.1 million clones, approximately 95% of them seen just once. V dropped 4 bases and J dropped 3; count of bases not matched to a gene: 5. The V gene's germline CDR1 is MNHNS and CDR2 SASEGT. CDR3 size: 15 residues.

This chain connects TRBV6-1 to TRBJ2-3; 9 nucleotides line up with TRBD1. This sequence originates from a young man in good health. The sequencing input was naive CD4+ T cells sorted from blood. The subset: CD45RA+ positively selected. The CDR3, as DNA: TGTGCCAGCAGTGGGTTAGGACAGGGGACAGATACGCAGTATTTT. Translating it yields CASSGLGQGTDTQYF.